These 12 T cell receptor beta chains were sequenced from one sample in a study of T-cell memory formation after mild COVID-19. TCRdb passed the 5' RACE reads through MiXCR, listing each CDR3 protein once. The profile shows 340,000 or so distinct CDR3 sequences, 10% to 15% of them singletons. Sequences were obtained from PBMCs or a T cell subset sorted from them (not recorded which). The receptors come from a man between 18 and 29 years old who had mild COVID-19 (a few samples of this study predate the infection). Cell type and time point are not known.

In this sample, this clonotype turned up many times. The chain uses TRBV5-1 and TRBJ2-1; a possible D gene is TRBD2 (6 bases). CDR1 and CDR2 from the germline V gene are SGHRS and YFSETQ. The CDR3 spans 18 residues. V shed 0 bases and J shed 0 bases, with 16 bases lying between them. The CDR3 reads CASSLVRAGSSSYNEQFF. The CDR3 nucleotides are TGCGCCAGCAGCTTGGTAAGGGCGGGGTCGAGCTCCTACAATGAGCAGTTCTTC.

About this clonotype: A much larger clone sits a single nucleotide away, making a read error possible. The rearrangement joins TRBV6-4 to TRBJ2-3, with 11 nucleotides matching TRBD2. Germline V gene sequence: CDR1 MRHNA, CDR2 SNTAGT. The CDR3 totals 15 residues. Unmatched junction bases numbered 7, after V lost 4 bases and J lost 7 bases. The CDR3 here is CASSVSGGATYTQYF. CDR3 nucleotide sequence: TGTGCCAGCAGTGTTAGCGGGGGGGCGACATATACGCAGTATTTT.

The chain uses TRBV7-9 and TRBJ1-1; 8 nucleotides match TRBD1. Trimming cost V 5 bases and J 4 bases; bases outside gene matches: 6. The CDR3 contains 14 residues. Germline-derived CDR1 and CDR2 are SEHNR and FQNEAQ (reference sequence). The CDR3 spells CASSLRQGITEAFF. The CDR3 DNA reads TGTGCCAGCAGCCTTAGACAGGGGATCACTGAAGCTTTCTTT.

This clonotype was picked up a small number of times. This chain uses TRBV20-1 with TRBJ1-2; D call uncertain. Germline values: CDR1 DFQATT, CDR2 SNEGSKA (reference sequence). V dropped 3 bases and J dropped 0 bases, with 14 bases sitting between them. The CDR3 is 15 residues long. The CDR3: CSASGLTRANYGYTF. The CDR3 nucleotides read TGCAGTGCTAGCGGATTAACCCGAGCTAACTATGGCTACACCTTC.

This clonotype was detected a few times. The chain joins TRBV5-8 to TRBJ1-1, with D unresolved. Germline CDR1 SGHTS, CDR2 YDEGEE. Trimming removed 4 bases at V and 4 bases at J, with 14 bases between. The CDR3 totals 14 residues. CDR3 residues: CASSAMDLSTEAFF. In nucleotides, the CDR3 is TGTGCCAGCAGCGCGATGGATCTTTCCACTGAAGCTTTCTTT.

The chain employs TRBV6-2 or TRBV6-3 and TRBJ2-1, with a weak D call TRBD2 (6 bases). This CDR3 has 13 amino acids. The V end was cut by 8 bases, the J end by 5 bases, with 13 bases between. CDR1 is MNHEY and CDR2 is SVGEGT in the germline V gene. CDR3 nucleotides: TGTGCCAGCGGATTGTGGGGGGACAATGAGCAGTTCTTC. It yields the protein CASGLWGDNEQFF.

In this sample, this clonotype turned up a few times. The V call is TRBV3-1, the J call TRBJ1-2, with a possible D match to TRBD1 (5 bases). The germline V gene has CDR1 LGHDT and CDR2 YNNKEL (reference sequence). There are 12 residues in the CDR3. Trimming cost V 9 bases and J 7 bases, with 15 bases left between them. The CDR3 DNA sequence: TGTGCCAGGGGTCTTCGACAGTGTGGCTACACCTTC. As protein: CARGLRQCGYTF.

This clonotype was found a few times. The J gene is TRBJ2-1, the V gene TRBV6-6; TRBD2 aligns across 9 bases. CDR1 MNHNY and CDR2 SVGAGI come from the germline V gene (reference sequence). The CDR3 is 17 residues long. Losses at the gene ends were 0 bases for V and 6 bases for J; bases not matched to a gene: 9. CDR3 region: CASSYSQAGGLGNEQFF. The CDR3 nucleotides read TGTGCCAGCAGTTACTCCCAAGCGGGGGGTTTAGGCAATGAGCAGTTCTTC.

This clonotype was seen a few times. The V call is TRBV25-1, the J call TRBJ2-1; D may be TRBD1 (6 bases). The CDR3 has 13 amino acids. In germline, CDR1 is MGHDK, CDR2 SYGVNS. Trimming removed 6 bases at V and 8 bases at J, with 14 bases between. CDR3 protein: CASRGASRDEQFF. CDR3 DNA: TGTGCCAGCAGGGGGGCTAGCCGGGATGAGCAGTTCTTC.

This rearrangement joins TRBV12-3 or TRBV12-4 to TRBJ1-2; TRBD1 matches at 7 bases. V trimming: 5 bases; J trimming: 6 bases; junction bases outside the gene matches: 9. CDR3 size: 14 residues. The CDR3 is CASSPSGGVDGYTF. The CDR3 DNA is TGTGCCAGCAGTCCCTCAGGGGGGGTCGATGGCTACACCTTC.

This clonotype was detected ten times or more. One end of the junction varies from germline; a read error may be responsible. The V and J genes are TRBV7-9 and TRBJ1-1; D remains ambiguous. This CDR3 region has 10 residues. Per the germline V gene, CDR1 is SEHNR and CDR2 is FQNEAQ (reference sequence). The CDR3 sequence: CASSRTDAFF. The CDR3 nucleotides read TGTGCCAGCAGCAGGACTGATGCTTTCTTT.

This clonotype appeared a few times. V is TRBV14 and J is TRBJ2-3, with a tentative D call TRBD2 (5 bases). V lost 4 bases to trimming and J lost 2 bases, with 16 bases between them. In germline, CDR1 is SGHDN, CDR2 FVKESK. This CDR3 is built from 16 residues. CDR3 in DNA: TGTGCCAGCAGCCCCCCCCGTGGGCGGGTCACAGATACGCAGTATTTT. It codes for CASSPPRGRVTDTQYF. Combining the CDR3 with reference TRBV14 and TRBJ2-3 gives the whole variable domain EAGVTQFPSHSVIEKGQTVTLRCDPISGHDNLYWYRRVMGKEIKFLLHFVKESKQDESGMPNNRFLAERTGGTYSTLKVQPAELEDSGVYFCASSPPRGRVTDTQYFGPGTRLTVL.